This T cell receptor beta chain was recovered during a study of identical twins. Template switching, a step in the protocol, added a universal primer site, and cDNA carried unique molecular identifiers. A single record per CDR3 protein comes from TCRdb applying MiXCR to the 5' RACE reads. This table holds 700,000 to 950,000 distinct CDR3 sequences, about 12% found once. After removal of 2 bases from V and 5 bases from J, the junction contained 4 bases not matched to a gene. The CDR3 loop spans 15 amino acids. CDR1 is KGHDR, CDR2 SFDVKD, per germline. In regard to this clonotype: Its antigen is currently unknown.

Findings and limits, study-wide: Researchers caution that invariant MAIT and iNKT cells could partly confound zero-insertion analyses. Less excess twin sharing appeared in beta out-of-frame sequences.

The same sample was also used in a study of yellow fever vaccine responses in identical twins.

The sequencing sample was made of PBMCs. This chain joins TRBV24-1 and TRBJ2-1; 8 positions agree with TRBD1. The TCR comes from a woman between 18 and 30 years old in good health. CDR3 in amino acids: CATSDWGTGHNEQFF. The CDR3 region has the DNA TGTGCCACCAGTGATTGGGGGACAGGACACAATGAGCAGTTCTTC.